These T cell receptor beta chains were read from a single sample in a study of CD8 T cells in Susac syndrome. TCRdb itself ran the immunoSEQ multiplex PCR reads through MiXCR, one entry per CDR3 protein. The sample carries over 150,000 distinct CDR3 sequences, roughly 94% recorded once. The sequenced sample consisted of CD4+ T cells from PBMCs. These receptors were collected from a human donor with Susac syndrome. Both conserved end residues are trimmed from each CDR3. Size tells how often a clone was seen (once, few, many) or the class of an expanded clone, and some rows leave it out.

clone size,V gene,J gene,CDR3 protein
-,TRBV20-1,TRBJ1-2,SARGTGANYGYT
-,TRBV7-9,TRBJ2-6,ASSLAQLSGANVLT
-,TRBV6-6,TRBJ1-1,ASTQGWGSTEAF
-,TRBV24-1,TRBJ2-1,ATSDPRPGGSLYNEQF
once,TRBV5-1,TRBJ2-7,ASSLEGPAYEQY
-,TRBV20-1,TRBJ2-1,SAYEYIQYNEQF
-,TRBV6-2/TRBV6-3,TRBJ1-2,ASSAYRGCT
-,TRBV6-1,TRBJ1-5,ASRPGQGIYSNQPQH
-,TRBV9,TRBJ2-3,ASSDGVTDTQY
-,TRBV20-1,TRBJ2-1,SAIELEQF
-,TRBV4-1,TRBJ1-2,ASSQFVGQGDNYGYT
-,TRBV6-1,TRBJ1-5,ASRGAFGTFSNQPQH
-,TRBV29-1,TRBJ2-3,SGVAGAADTQY
-,TRBV28,TRBJ2-1,ASLDGISYNEQF
once,TRBV3-1,TRBJ1-2,ASSQAGQSGYT
-,TRBV12-3/TRBV12-4,TRBJ1-3,ASRVDRGGNTIY
once,TRBV11-2,TRBJ1-4,ASSLDIRGEKLF
-,TRBV15,TRBJ1-1,ATSRDRGVNTEAF
-,TRBV20-1,TRBJ2-3,SARGWTGTPDTQY
-,TRBV7-2,TRBJ2-5,ASSSTLETQY
-,TRBV20-1,TRBJ1-1,SASTQGETEAF
few,TRBV7-2,TRBJ2-3,ASSARGRGGDTQY
-,TRBV28,TRBJ1-5,ASTPWGEGQPQH
-,TRBV6-5,TRBJ2-5,ATGVRGRAETQY
-,TRBV3-1,TRBJ2-2,ASSPIRGAGELF
-,TRBV12-3/TRBV12-4,TRBJ1-5,ASSPTKNQPQH
-,TRBV7-2,TRBJ1-4,ASSLNIQNEKLF